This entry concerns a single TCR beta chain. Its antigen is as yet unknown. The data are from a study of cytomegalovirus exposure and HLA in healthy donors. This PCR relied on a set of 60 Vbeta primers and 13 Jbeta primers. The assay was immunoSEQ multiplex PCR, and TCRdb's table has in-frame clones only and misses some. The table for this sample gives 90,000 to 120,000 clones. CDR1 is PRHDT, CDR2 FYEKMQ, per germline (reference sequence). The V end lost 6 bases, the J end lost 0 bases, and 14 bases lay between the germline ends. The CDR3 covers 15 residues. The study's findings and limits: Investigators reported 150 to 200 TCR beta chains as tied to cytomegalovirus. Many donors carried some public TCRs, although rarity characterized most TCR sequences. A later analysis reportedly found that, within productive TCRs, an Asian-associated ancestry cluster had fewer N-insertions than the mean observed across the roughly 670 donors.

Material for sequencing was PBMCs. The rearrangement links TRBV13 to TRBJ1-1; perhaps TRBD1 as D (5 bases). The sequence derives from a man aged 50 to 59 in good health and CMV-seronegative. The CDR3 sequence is CASRPEQGMNTEAFF. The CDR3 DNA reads TGTGCCAGCAGACCCGAGCAGGGTATGAACACTGAAGCTTTCTTT.